These 10 T cell receptor beta chains share one sample of origin, sequenced in a study of cytomegalovirus exposure and HLA in healthy donors. The PCR ran on 60 Vbeta and 13 Jbeta primers. Repertoires were generated with immunoSEQ multiplex PCR, while TCRdb's copy carries only in-frame clones and drops some. Found here are under 150,000 clones, almost 80% of them singletons; the top ten hold 1.5% to 2%. The sequencing sample was made of PBMCs. The receptor source for this set is a woman in her twenties or thirties in good health and CMV-seronegative.

The rearrangement joins TRBV19 to TRBJ1-1; 9 bases are shared with TRBD1. Germline V gene lookup returns CDR1 LNHDA and CDR2 SQIVND (reference sequence). The CDR3 sequence is 18 residues long. Trimming removed 4 bases from V and 3 bases from J; junction bases left unmatched: 15. This chain's CDR3 is CASSKVGTGRVVHTEAFF. The CDR3 DNA follows: TGTGCCAGTAGTAAAGTCGGGACAGGGAGGGTGGTTCACACTGAAGCTTTCTTT.

The rearrangement joins TRBV7-8 to TRBJ1-5; TRBD1 aligns across 11 bases. After removal of 2 bases from V and 2 bases from J, the junction contained 2 bases not matched to a gene. Per germline, CDR1 SGHVS and CDR2 FQNEAQ. CDR3 length: 16 residues. The CDR3 reads CASSLRGQGGNQPQHF. CDR3 coding DNA: TGTGCCAGCAGCTTAAGGGGACAGGGGGGCAATCAGCCCCAGCATTTT.

The V call is TRBV9, the J call TRBJ2-1; the match to TRBD2 covers 13 bases. Germline V gene sequence: CDR1 SGDLS, CDR2 YYNGEE. The V segment lost 3 bases and the J segment 8 bases; nucleotides outside the gene matches: 14. There are 18 residues in the CDR3. The CDR3 nucleotides read TGTGCCAGCAGCGCCCGCACTAGCGGGGGGGCAAGTTTCTATGAGCAGTTCTTC. Protein product: CASSARTSGGASFYEQFF.

The V call is TRBV4-1, the J call TRBJ1-1, with D possibly being TRBD1 (6 bases). The V and J ends lost 4 bases and 0 bases respectively, with 12 bases between them. Germline CDR1 reads MGHRA; CDR2 reads YSYEKL. The CDR3 is 15 amino acids. The CDR3 loop reads CASSPGRGMNTEAFF. The CDR3 region has the DNA TGCGCCAGCAGCCCAGGGAGGGGGATGAACACTGAAGCTTTCTTT.

This clone appeared a single time. The CDR3 DNA reads as TGTGCCAGTAGCTACCGGGTGGGGGCGCTGGATCAGCCCCAGCATTTT. Amino acid sequence: CASSYRVGALDQPQHF. V gene TRBV19 combines with J gene TRBJ1-5; tentative D call: TRBD1 (6 bases). This CDR3 has 16 amino acids. The germline V gene has CDR1 LNHDA and CDR2 SQIVND (reference sequence). The V and J ends lost 6 bases and 5 bases respectively, with 20 bases between them.

V usage is TRBV4-2 and J usage is TRBJ1-1; D gene uncertain. Deletions cut 5 bases from V and 0 bases from J, with 10 bases between. Germline loops: CDR1 LGHNA, CDR2 YNFKEQ. The CDR3 is 14 amino acids. The CDR3 bases are TGTGCCAGCAGCTCGGCAGGTTTGAACACTGAAGCTTTCTTT. Its translation is CASSSAGLNTEAFF.

V gene TRBV7-6 combines with J gene TRBJ2-5, with 7 bases aligning to TRBD2. With V trimmed by 0 bases and J by 4 bases, 2 bases remained unmatched. The CDR3 is 14 amino acids. Per the germline V gene, CDR1 is SGHVS and CDR2 is FNYEAQ. CDR3 in DNA: TGTGCCAGCAGCTTAGCGGGGGAGGGAGAGACCCAGTACTTC. The encoded protein is CASSLAGEGETQYF.

This clone was observed a single time. J is TRBJ2-3 and V is TRBV30, with D unclear. V was trimmed by 5 bases and J by 4 bases, leaving 10 bases between them. Germline V CDR1 and CDR2: GTSNPN, SVGIG (reference sequence). The CDR3 covers 12 residues. The CDR3 sequence is CAWGLQSDTQYF. For the CDR3, the DNA is TGTGCCTGGGGTTTACAATCAGATACGCAGTATTTT.

V and J are TRBV30 and TRBJ2-6; no firm D call. The CDR3 consists of 15 residues. Germline loops: CDR1 GTSNPN, CDR2 SVGIG (reference sequence). Trimming cost V 0 bases and J 0 bases, with 6 bases left between them. The CDR3 DNA is TGTGCCTGGAGTGTAGAGTTCTCTGGGGCCAACGTCCTGACTTTC. Residues: CAWSVEFSGANVLTF.

V and J are TRBV5-1 and TRBJ1-4; TRBD1 might be the D (6 bases). This CDR3 is 15 amino acids long. Germline lookup yields CDR1 SGHRS and CDR2 YFSETQ. Trimming removed 5 bases at V and 0 bases at J, with 11 bases between. The CDR3 DNA is TGCGCCAGCAGGCAGACAGGTCCAACTAATGAAAAACTGTTTTTT. Amino acids: CASRQTGPTNEKLFF.